This T cell receptor (beta chain) is from a study of T cells after yellow fever vaccination. Study conclusions and caveats: Repertoires obtained by FACS sorting could include abundant clonotypes that entered as contaminants from the bulk population.

Germline CDR1 reads SGHTA; CDR2 reads FQGTGA. The length of the CDR3 is 13 residues. Trimming took off 4 bases at V and 7 bases at J, with 8 bases between the two ends. TCRdb re-derived calls from the 5' RACE reads in MiXCR, one entry per CDR3 protein. The sample records approximately 330,000 distinct CDR3 sequences, roughly 4.3% being singletons. This clonotype has at least ten counts. The target antigen is unknown. The chain couples TRBV7-3 to TRBJ1-6; D unclear. The clonotype originates from a man aged 18 to 29 who received the YFV17D yellow fever vaccine. The starting material was PBMCs, obtained 5 days after the yellow fever booster vaccination. The DNA for the CDR3 is TGTGCCAGCAGCTGGAGTTTGAATTCACCCCTCCACTTT. The encoded protein is CASSWSLNSPLHF.